These 2 T cell receptor beta chains came from one sample sequenced in a study of graft-versus-host responses after intestinal transplantation. No antigen has been assigned to these receptors. The repertoire was sequenced with immunoSEQ multiplex PCR; TCRdb's copy has only in-frame clones and lacks some. The sample shows under 100,000 clones, about nine tenths of them seen only once. This sample comprised unstimulated CD8+ T cells sorted from spleen or lymph node cells, obtained before transplant. The receptors were sampled from a human donor who was the organ donor for an intestinal transplant.

V gene TRBV7-9 combines with J gene TRBJ1-6; 9 nucleotides line up with TRBD1. CDR3 size: 15 residues. Germline CDR1 SEHNR, CDR2 FQNEAQ (reference sequence). Unmatched junction bases numbered 7, after V lost 6 bases and J lost 7 bases. The CDR3 nucleotides read TGTGCCAGCAGTCCGGACAGGGGAGGGAATTCACCCCTCCACTTT. Its protein product is CASSPDRGGNSPLHF.

DNA for the CDR3: TGCGCCAGCAGCCGAGAACTCTGGGAGATCGGGGAGCTGTTTTTT. Protein sequence: CASSRELWEIGELFF. V is TRBV4-3 and J is TRBJ2-2; TRBD2 is a possible D gene (5 bases). From germline, CDR1 is LGHNA and CDR2 YSLEER. Trimming pared 4 bases from V and 7 bases from J, leaving 16 bases between. The CDR3 covers 15 residues.